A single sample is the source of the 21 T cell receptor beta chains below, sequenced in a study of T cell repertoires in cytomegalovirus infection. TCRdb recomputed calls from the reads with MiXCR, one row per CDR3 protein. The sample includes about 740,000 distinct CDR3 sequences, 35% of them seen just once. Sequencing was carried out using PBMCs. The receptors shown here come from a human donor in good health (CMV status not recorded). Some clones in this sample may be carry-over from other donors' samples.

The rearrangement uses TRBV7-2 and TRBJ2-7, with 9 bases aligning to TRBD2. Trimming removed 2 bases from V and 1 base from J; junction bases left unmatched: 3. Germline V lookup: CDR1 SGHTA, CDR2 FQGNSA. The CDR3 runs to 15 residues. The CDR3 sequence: CASSLKAGGSYEQYF. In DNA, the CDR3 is TGTGCCAGCAGCTTAAAAGCGGGGGGTTCCTACGAGCAGTACTTC.

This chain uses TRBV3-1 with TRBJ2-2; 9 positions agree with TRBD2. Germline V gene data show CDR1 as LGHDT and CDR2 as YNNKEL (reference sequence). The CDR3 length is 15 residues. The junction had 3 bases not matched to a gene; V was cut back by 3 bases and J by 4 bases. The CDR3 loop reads CASSHSGSGTGELFF. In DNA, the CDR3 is TGTGCCAGCAGCCATAGCGGGAGCGGCACCGGGGAGCTGTTTTTT. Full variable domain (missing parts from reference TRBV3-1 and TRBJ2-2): DTAVSQTPKYLVTQMGNDKSIKCEQNLGHDTMYWYKQDSKKFLKIMFSYNNKELIINETVPNRFSPKSPDKAHLNLHINSLELGDSAVYFCASSHSGSGTGELFFGEGSRLTVL.

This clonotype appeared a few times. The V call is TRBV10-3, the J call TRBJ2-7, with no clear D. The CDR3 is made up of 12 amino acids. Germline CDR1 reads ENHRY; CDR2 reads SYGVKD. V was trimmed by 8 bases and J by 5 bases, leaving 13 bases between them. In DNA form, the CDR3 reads TGTGCCATCGCTTCCCGTGTCAACGAGCAGTACTTC. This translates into CAIASRVNEQYF.

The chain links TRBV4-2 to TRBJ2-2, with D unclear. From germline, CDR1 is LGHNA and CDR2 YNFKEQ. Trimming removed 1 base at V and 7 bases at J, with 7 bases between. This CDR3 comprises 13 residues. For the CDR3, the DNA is TGTGCCAGCAGCCAAGCGGGCGGCGGGGAGCTGTTTTTT. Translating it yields CASSQAGGGELFF.

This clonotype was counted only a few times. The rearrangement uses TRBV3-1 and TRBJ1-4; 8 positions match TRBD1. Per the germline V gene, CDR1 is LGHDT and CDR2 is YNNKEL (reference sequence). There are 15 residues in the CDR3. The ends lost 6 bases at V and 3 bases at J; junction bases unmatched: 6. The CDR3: CASRAGGAANEKLFF. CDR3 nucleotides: TGTGCCAGCAGGGCAGGGGGCGCAGCTAATGAAAAACTGTTTTTT.

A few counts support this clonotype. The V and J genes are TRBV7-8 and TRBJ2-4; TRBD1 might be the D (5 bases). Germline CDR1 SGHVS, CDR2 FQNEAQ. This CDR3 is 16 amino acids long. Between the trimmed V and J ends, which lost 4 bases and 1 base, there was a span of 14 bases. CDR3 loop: CASSSGRIGAKNIQYF. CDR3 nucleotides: TGTGCCAGCAGCTCAGGGCGTATAGGGGCCAAAAACATTCAGTACTTC.

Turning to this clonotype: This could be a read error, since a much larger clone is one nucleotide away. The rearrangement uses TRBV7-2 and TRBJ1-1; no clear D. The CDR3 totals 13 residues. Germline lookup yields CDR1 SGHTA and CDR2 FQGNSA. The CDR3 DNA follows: TGTGCCAGCAGCTCCCACCCGGTAACTGAAGATTTCTTT. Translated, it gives CASSSHPVTEDFF.

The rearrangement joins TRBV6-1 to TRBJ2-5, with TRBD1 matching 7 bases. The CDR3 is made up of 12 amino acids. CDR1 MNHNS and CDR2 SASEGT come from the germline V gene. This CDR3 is CATGTDQETQYF. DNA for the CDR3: TGTGCGACGGGGACAGACCAAGAGACCCAGTACTTC.

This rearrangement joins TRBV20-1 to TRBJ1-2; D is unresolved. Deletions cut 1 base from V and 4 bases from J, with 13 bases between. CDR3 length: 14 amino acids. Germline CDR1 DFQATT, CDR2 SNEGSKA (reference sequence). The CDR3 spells CSARGEGMGYGYTF. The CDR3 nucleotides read TGCAGTGCTAGAGGAGAGGGAATGGGCTATGGCTACACCTTC.

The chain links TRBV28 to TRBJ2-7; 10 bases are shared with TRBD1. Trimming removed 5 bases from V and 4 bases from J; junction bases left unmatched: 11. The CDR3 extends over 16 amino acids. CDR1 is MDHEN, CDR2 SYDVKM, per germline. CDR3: CASSQIRDRGLYEQYF. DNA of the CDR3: TGTGCCAGCAGTCAGATCCGGGACAGGGGATTATACGAGCAGTACTTC.

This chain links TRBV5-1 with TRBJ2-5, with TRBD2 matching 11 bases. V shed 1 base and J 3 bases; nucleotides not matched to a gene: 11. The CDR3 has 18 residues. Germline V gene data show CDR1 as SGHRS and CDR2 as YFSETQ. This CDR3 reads CASSLIRLAGGSEETQYF. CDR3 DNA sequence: TGCGCCAGCAGCTTGATTAGATTAGCGGGGGGGTCGGAAGAGACCCAGTACTTC.

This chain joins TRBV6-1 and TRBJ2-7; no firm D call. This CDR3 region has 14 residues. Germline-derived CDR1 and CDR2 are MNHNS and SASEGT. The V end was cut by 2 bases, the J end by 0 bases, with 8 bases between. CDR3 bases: TGTGCCAGCAGTGAAAACTCTCTCTCCTACGAGCAGTACTTC. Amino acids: CASSENSLSYEQYF.

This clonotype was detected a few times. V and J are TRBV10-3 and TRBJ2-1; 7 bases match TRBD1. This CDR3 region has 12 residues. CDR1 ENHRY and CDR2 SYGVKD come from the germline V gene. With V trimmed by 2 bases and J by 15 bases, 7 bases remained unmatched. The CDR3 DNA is TGTGCCATCAGTGAGAGGACAGGCCGTACGTTCTTC. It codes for CAISERTGRTFF.

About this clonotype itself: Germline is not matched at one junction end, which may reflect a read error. The CDR3 loop reads CSIGGQGLNTDTHYF. Written as DNA, the CDR3 is TGTTCCATCGGGGGGCAGGGGCTAAACACAGATACGCATTATTTT. V and J are TRBV10-3 and TRBJ2-3; D perhaps matches TRBD2 (7 bases). Germline lookup yields CDR1 ENHRY and CDR2 SYGVKD. The length of the CDR3 is 15 residues.

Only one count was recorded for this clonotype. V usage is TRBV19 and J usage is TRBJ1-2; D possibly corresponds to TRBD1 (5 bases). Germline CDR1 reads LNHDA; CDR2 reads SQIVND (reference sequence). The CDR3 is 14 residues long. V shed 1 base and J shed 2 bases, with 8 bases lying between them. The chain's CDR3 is CASSIAGDNYGYTF. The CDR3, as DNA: TGTGCCAGTAGTATAGCCGGGGACAACTATGGCTACACCTTC.

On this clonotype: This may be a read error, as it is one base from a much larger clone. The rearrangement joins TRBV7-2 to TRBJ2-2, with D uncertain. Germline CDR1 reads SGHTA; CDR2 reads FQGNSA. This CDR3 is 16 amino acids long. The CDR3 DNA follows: TGTGCCAACAGCTCTAAATTGGTCCCGAACACCGGGGAGCTGTTTTTT. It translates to CANSSKLVPNTGELFF.

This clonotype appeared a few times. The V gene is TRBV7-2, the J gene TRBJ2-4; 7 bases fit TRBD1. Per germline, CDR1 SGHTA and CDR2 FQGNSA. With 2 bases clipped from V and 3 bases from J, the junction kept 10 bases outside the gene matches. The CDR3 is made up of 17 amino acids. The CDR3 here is CASSLSKGGANKNIQYF. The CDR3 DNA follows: TGTGCCAGCAGCTTAAGCAAAGGGGGCGCAAACAAAAACATTCAGTACTTC.

This chain's CDR3 is CACRTGAVVGYGYTF. CDR3 nucleotide sequence: TGTGCCTGTCGGACAGGGGCGGTCGTAGGCTATGGCTACACCTTC. This rearrangement joins TRBV30 to TRBJ1-2; 9 bases fit TRBD1. CDR1 GTSNPN and CDR2 SVGIG come from the germline V gene (reference sequence). J lost 4 bases, V lost 6 bases, and 12 bases had no gene match. The CDR3 covers 15 residues.

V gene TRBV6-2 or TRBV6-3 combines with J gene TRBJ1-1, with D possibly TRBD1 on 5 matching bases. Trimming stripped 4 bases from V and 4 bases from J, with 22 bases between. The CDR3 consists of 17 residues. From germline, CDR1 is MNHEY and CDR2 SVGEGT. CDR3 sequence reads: CASSSASNLRQTTEAFF. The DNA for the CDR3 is TGTGCCAGCAGTTCAGCCTCGAATCTTAGACAGACCACTGAAGCTTTCTTT.

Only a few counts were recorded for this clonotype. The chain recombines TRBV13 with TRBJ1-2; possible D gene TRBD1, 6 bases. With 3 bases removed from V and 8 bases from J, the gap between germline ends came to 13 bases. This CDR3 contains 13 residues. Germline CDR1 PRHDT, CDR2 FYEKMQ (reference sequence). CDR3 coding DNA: TGTGCCAGCAGCTTTAACAGGGTAGAGGGCTACACCTTC. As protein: CASSFNRVEGYTF.

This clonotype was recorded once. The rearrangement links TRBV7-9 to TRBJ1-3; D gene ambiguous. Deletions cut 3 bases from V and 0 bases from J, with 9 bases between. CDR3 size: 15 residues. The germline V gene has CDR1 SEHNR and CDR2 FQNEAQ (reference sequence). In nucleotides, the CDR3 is TGTGCCAGCAGCTTGGAGACGAACTCTGGAAACACCATATATTTT. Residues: CASSLETNSGNTIYF.